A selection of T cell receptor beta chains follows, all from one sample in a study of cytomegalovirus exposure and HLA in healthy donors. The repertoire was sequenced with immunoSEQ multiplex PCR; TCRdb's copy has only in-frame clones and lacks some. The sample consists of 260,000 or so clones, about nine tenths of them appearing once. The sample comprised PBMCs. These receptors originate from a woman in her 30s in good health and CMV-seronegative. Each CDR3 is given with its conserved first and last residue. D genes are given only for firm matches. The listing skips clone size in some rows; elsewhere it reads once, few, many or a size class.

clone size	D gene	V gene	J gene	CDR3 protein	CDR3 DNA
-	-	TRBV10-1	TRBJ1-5	CASSGTSSNQPQHF	TGCGCCAGCAGCGGGACATCTAGCAATCAGCCCCAGCATTTT
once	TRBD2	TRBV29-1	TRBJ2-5	CSVMTSSQETQYF	TGCAGCGTGATGACTAGCTCACAAGAGACCCAGTACTTC
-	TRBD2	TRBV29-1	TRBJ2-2	CSVGSGSHGELFF	TGCAGCGTCGGTAGCGGGAGTCACGGGGAGCTGTTTTTT
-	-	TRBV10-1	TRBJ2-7	CAEGAFLSYEQYF	TGCGCAGAAGGCGCTTTCCTCTCCTACGAGCAGTACTTC
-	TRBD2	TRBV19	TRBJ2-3	CASSTGTSMTGDTQYF	TGTGCCAGTAGTACCGGGACTAGCATGACGGGGGATACGCAGTATTTT
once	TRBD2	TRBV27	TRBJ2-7	CATSLAGSYEQYF	TGTGCCACCTCGTTAGCGGGGTCCTACGAGCAGTACTTC
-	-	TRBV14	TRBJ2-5	CASSQSGSVGEQYF	TGTGCCAGCAGCCAATCGGGTTCGGTCGGGGAGCAGTACTTC
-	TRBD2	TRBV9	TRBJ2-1	CASSVGLTSGPTSSSYNEQFF	TGTGCCAGCAGCGTAGGTCTAACTAGCGGACCAACCTCCAGCTCCTACAATGAGCAGTTCTTC
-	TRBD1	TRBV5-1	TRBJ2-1	CASSNTGGAWSYNEQFF	TGCGCCAGCAGTAATACAGGGGGCGCATGGTCCTACAATGAGCAGTTCTTC
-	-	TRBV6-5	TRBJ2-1	CASSQYNEQFF	TGTGCCAGCAGCCAGTACAATGAGCAGTTCTTC